Listed here is a single T cell receptor beta chain. Its antigen is not known. These data come from a study of Ad26.COV2.S vaccination and SARS-CoV-2 variants. Study-wide results and limits: Among vaccine recipients, spike-specific TCR breadth exceeded that of placebo recipients. Spike-specific CD8+ and CD4+ T cell responses reportedly showed substantial breadth after vaccination.

The germline V gene has CDR1 SEHNR and CDR2 FQNEAQ (reference sequence). CDR3 length: 12 amino acids. V lost 5 bases and J lost 0, with 4 bases in between. Measured with immunoSEQ multiplex PCR; TCRdb has only the in-frame clones, and not every one. The repertoire includes approximately 150,000 clones, 86% of them detected once, and about 5% sits in the top ten. The chain joins TRBV7-9 to TRBJ1-2; D is uncertain. This specimen consisted of peripheral blood, obtained after recovery from COVID-19. The receptor's source is a human donor who had recovered from COVID-19. The CDR3 coding sequence is TGTGCCAGCAGCCCATCTAACTATGGCTACACCTTC. It specifies CASSPSNYGYTF. The full variable domain, rest sourced from reference TRBV7-9 and TRBJ1-2, is DTGVSQNPRHKITKRGQNVTFRCDPISEHNRLYWYRQTLGQGPEFLTYFQNEAQLEKSRLLSDRFSAERPKGSFSTLEIQRTEQGDSAMYLCASSPSNYGYTFGSGTRLTVV.